The clone carrying this T cell receptor (beta chain) appeared once. Its antigen remains unidentified. These data are taken from a study of cytomegalovirus exposure and HLA in healthy donors. Study in general: Later analysis reported that the 120 validation repertoires shared the platform of the roughly 680 first-cohort repertoires.

The donors belonged to the roughly 120-subject validation cohort, separate from the approximately 700-subject first cohort. The CDR3 is 19 amino acids. V was trimmed by 0 bases and J by 3 bases, leaving 21 bases between them. The germline V gene encodes CDR1 SQVTM and CDR2 ANQGSEA. TCRdb keeps only in-frame clones here, not all; method: immunoSEQ multiplex PCR. Of under 150,000 clones in the sample, around nine tenths were seen once. Study-wide results and caveats: Most TCR sequences were rare, but some public TCRs occurred in many donors.

V gene TRBV29-1 combines with J gene TRBJ2-6; TRBD1 might be the D (7 bases). The source material was PBMCs. The sequence was collected from a man younger than 35 in good health and CMV-seropositive. The CDR3, as DNA: TGCAGCGTTGAAGATCTGGGGGACAGCGAGGGACTTGGGGCCAACGTCCTGACTTTC. Its translation is CSVEDLGDSEGLGANVLTF.